A single sample is the source of the 4 T cell receptor beta chains below, sequenced in a study of blood T cell repertoires in COVID-19. The method was immunoSEQ multiplex PCR; TCRdb's version includes in-frame clones alone and lacks a portion of them. The sample gives about 100,000 clones, approximately 70% of which show up once; 1.5% to 2% is in the top ten. The sequenced sample was peripheral blood. Receptor source: a woman between 35 and 50 years old with acute or convalescent COVID-19.

The chain is built from TRBV6-5 and TRBJ1-4, with a weak D call TRBD1 (6 bases). Trimming removed 4 bases at V and 2 bases at J, with 14 bases between. The CDR3 contains 16 residues. Germline V gives CDR1 MNHEY, CDR2 SVGAGI. CDR3 DNA: TGTGCCAGCAGTTTACGAGGGGGGGAGACTAATGAAAAACTGTTTTTT. As protein: CASSLRGGETNEKLFF.

This clone was observed a handful of times. The chain has TRBV7-3 and TRBJ1-2; 8 bases agree with TRBD1. The J segment lost 8 bases and the V segment lost 5 bases, leaving 10 bases of the junction unmatched. Per the germline V gene, CDR1 is SGHTA and CDR2 is FQGTGA. The length of the CDR3 is 14 residues. The CDR3 is CASSEGQGALGYTF. The CDR3 region has the DNA TGTGCCAGCAGCGAAGGACAGGGTGCGCTCGGCTACACCTTC.

This clone appeared a few times. V gene TRBV2 combines with J gene TRBJ1-5, with 8 nucleotides matching TRBD1. This CDR3 is 14 amino acids long. Germline trimming cut 6 bases from V and 2 bases from J; bases unmatched to any gene: 3. Looked up from germline, CDR1 is SNHLY and CDR2 is FYNNEI. The CDR3 DNA reads as TGTGCCAGCAGATGGGGACAGGGCAATCAGCCCCAGCATTTT. Translation: CASRWGQGNQPQHF.

The chain joins TRBV5-1 to TRBJ2-5, with D maybe TRBD2 (6 bases). The CDR3 is 15 residues long. Germline-derived CDR1 and CDR2 are SGHRS and YFSETQ. Trimming removed 7 bases at V and 5 bases at J, with 21 bases between. The CDR3 DNA sequence: TGCGCCAGCTTCGACGGGACTTGGGCCACTGAGACCCAGTACTTC. This codes for CASFDGTWATETQYF.